The source of this TCR beta chain is a study of blood T cells in healthy people across ages. Study summary: Capture by template switching was about one barcoded beta molecule per two T cells. Study-level results: Observed TCR beta diversity showed a strong correlation with the percentage of naive T cells as measured by flow cytometry. Diversity was higher, and naive CD4+ cells more numerous, in long-lived donors than in aged donors.

With a J-beta primer mix and a sample-barcoded 5' primer, a second PCR ran roughly 6 to 11 cycles. The template-switch adaptor was a 5' adaptor with 12 random nucleotides. It tagged each cDNA molecule. TCRdb reanalysed the 5' RACE reads using MiXCR and keeps one entry per CDR3 protein. This sample has about 640,000 distinct CDR3 sequences, with around 54% found just once. The CDR3 extends over 15 amino acids. V gave up 3 bases and J gave up 12 bases; unmatched junction bases: 13. Germline CDR1 and CDR2: SGDLS and YYNGEE. About this clonotype itself: Its antigen is currently unknown.

The chain uses TRBV9 and TRBJ2-1; 9 bases are shared with TRBD1. Sequencing input: blood. This receptor was taken from a man aged 55 to 70 in good health. CDR3 nucleotide sequence: TGTGCCAGCAGCGAAGGGGACAGGGAAGGCGATGGGCAGTTCTTC. Its protein is CASSEGDREGDGQFF. Using reference TRBV9 and TRBJ2-1 for the parts outside the CDR3, the full variable domain is DSGVTQTPKHLITATGQRVTLRCSPRSGDLSVYWYQQSLDQGLQFLIQYYNGEERAKGNILERFSAQQFPDLHSELNLSSLELGDSALYFCASSEGDREGDGQFFGPGTRLTVL.